The following is a T cell receptor beta chain sequence with its context. Antigen unknown. The CDR3 is 12 residues long. The germline gives CDR1 DFQATT, CDR2 SNEGSKA (reference sequence). Barcoded TCR alpha and TCR beta cDNA libraries with UMIs came from 5'RACE using constant-segment primers. MiXCR, applied by TCRdb to the 5' RACE reads, yields one record per CDR3 protein. The repertoire holds about 170,000 distinct CDR3 sequences, 10% to 15% seen once, with approximately 3.3% in the top ten. This sample stems from a study of T-cell memory formation after mild COVID-19. Overall study: TCR clustering was largely donor specific. General study findings and limits: A second wave expanding day 15 to 37 was CD4+-biased; contracting clones were balanced. Mainly in CM and EM were contracting CD4+ clones; CD8+ were in EMRA.

The rearrangement links TRBV20-1 to TRBJ1-4; a weak D match, TRBD1 (5 bases). The receptor was derived from a young man who had mild COVID-19 (a few samples of this study predate the infection). Cell type and time point are not known. The specimen sequenced was PBMCs or a T cell subset sorted from them (not recorded which). The CDR3 DNA follows: TGCGTGGGGAAGGGACCTAATGAAAAACTGTTTTTT. It codes for CVGKGPNEKLFF.